The rows below give T cell receptor beta chains drawn from one sample of a study of OX40 agonist ivuxolimab in advanced cancers. Generated by immunoSEQ multiplex PCR, the TCRdb table keeps only in-frame clones and is missing some. Here the sample spans about 72,000 clones, approximately 89% being singletons. Sequencing used CD4+ or CD8+ T cells sorted from blood, obtained in a trial of the OX40 agonist ivuxolimab. The source of these receptors is an adult with an advanced solid tumor such as melanoma, head and neck, liver or kidney cancer. The CDR3 runs from the conserved cysteine through the conserved F or W. The D gene is left open where the match is weak. Expanded clones get a size class; other rows say once, few or many, or leave the size out.

TRBD2 | TRBJ2-1 | NA | TRBV15 | TGTGCCACCAGCCCCCGGGGGAGCGGGAGGCTTAGGAATGAGCAGTTCTTC | CATSPRGSGRLRNEQFF
NA | TRBJ1-5 | once | TRBV9 | TGTGCCAGCAGCGTAATGGACGGGGATCAGCCCCAGCATTTT | CASSVMDGDQPQHF
NA | TRBJ1-3 | NA | TRBV29-1 | TGCAGCGTCGAAGAACCCTTTCGAGGAAACACCATATATTTT | CSVEEPFRGNTIYF
NA | TRBJ1-2 | NA | TRBV6-5 | TGTGCCAGCAGTTACGGGGAAACCCACAGCTATGGCTACGCCTTC | CASSYGETHSYGYAF
NA | TRBJ2-3 | NA | TRBV7-9 | TGTGCCAGCAGCCTCGGACTCACAGATACGCAGTATTTT | CASSLGLTDTQYF
TRBD1 | TRBJ1-4 | NA | TRBV7-8 | TGTGCCAGCAGCTTAGAGGGGGCTGGAGAAAAACTGTTTTTT | CASSLEGAGEKLFF
TRBD2 | TRBJ2-1 | NA | TRBV2 | TGTGCCAGCAAGTCTAGCGGGGGGGCCTATGAGCAGTTCTTC | CASKSSGGAYEQFF
NA | TRBJ1-2 | NA | TRBV28 | TGTGCCAGCAGTTTATGGGGGCCGAGCCATGTTAACACCCTTGGGTATGGCTACACCTTC | CASSLWGPSHVNTLGYGYTF
NA | TRBJ1-2 | NA | TRBV7-9 | TGTGCCAGCAGCTTAGCTTCCGGGGCTAACTATGGCTACACCTTC | CASSLASGANYGYTF
TRBD2 | TRBJ2-1 | NA | TRBV13 | TGTGCCAGCAGCCCCTGGACTAGCGGGAGTGATGAGCAGTTCTTC | CASSPWTSGSDEQFF
TRBD1 | TRBJ2-1 | NA | TRBV29-1 | TGCAGCGTGTTGGACAGGGCAACCTACAATGAGCAGTTCTTC | CSVLDRATYNEQFF
TRBD2 | TRBJ2-4 | NA | TRBV9 | TGTGCCAGCAGCGTAGGGGGACTAGCGGGAGGGCCGTTACCCAAAAACATTCAGTACTTC | CASSVGGLAGGPLPKNIQYF
TRBD2 | TRBJ2-2 | NA | TRBV6-5 | TGTGCCAGCAGTTACTGGGCTAGCGGGGACACCGGGGAGCTGTTTTTT | CASSYWASGDTGELFF
TRBD2 | TRBJ2-2 | NA | TRBV2 | TGTGCCAGCAGTGTATCACTAGCGGCTGCGAACACCGGGGAGCTGTTTTTT | CASSVSLAAANTGELFF